This entry lists 15 T cell receptor beta chains sequenced from one sample in a study of neoadjuvant anti-PD-1 for oral cavity cancer. The assay was immunoSEQ multiplex PCR, and TCRdb's table has in-frame clones only and misses some. There are under 85,000 clones in the sample; approximately 80% occur only once, and over 2.5% lies in the top ten. Sample: PBMCs, taken before nivolumab (anti-PD-1) treatment. The source is a person between 40 and 85 years old with oral cavity squamous cell carcinoma.

The V gene is TRBV2, the J gene TRBJ2-3; 12 bases are shared with TRBD1. The CDR3 sequence is 15 residues long. Germline loops: CDR1 SNHLY, CDR2 FYNNEI. CDR3 nucleotide sequence: TGTGCAGTCGGCGGGACAGGGGGCGCGACAGATACGCAGTATTTT. Amino acids: CAVGGTGGATDTQYF.

The chain recombines TRBV6-5 with TRBJ2-1; D uncertain. From germline, CDR1 is MNHEY and CDR2 SVGAGI. The V and J ends lost 11 bases and 6 bases respectively, with 14 bases between them. The CDR3 loop spans 12 amino acids. The CDR3 nucleotides are TGTGCCCCCCCGCCATTGGTCAATGAGCAGTTCTTC. This codes for CAPPPLVNEQFF.

In DNA form, the CDR3 reads TGTGCCAGCAGTCCACTAGCGGACTACGAGCAGTACTTC. Amino acids: CASSPLADYEQYF. The chain recombines TRBV2 with TRBJ2-7; 8 positions agree with TRBD2. Germline-derived CDR1 and CDR2 are SNHLY and FYNNEI. V shed 5 bases, J shed 3 bases, and the junction held 3 bases outside the gene matches. The length of the CDR3 is 13 residues.

This rearrangement joins TRBV27 to TRBJ2-1; weak D call: TRBD1 (5 bases). The length of the CDR3 is 13 residues. The germline gives CDR1 MNHEY, CDR2 SMNVEV (reference sequence). The ends were cut back, 6 bases at V and 4 bases at J, with 10 bases in the middle. DNA of the CDR3: TGTGCCAGCAGAGCCACAGGATACAATGAGCAGTTCTTC. Amino acids: CASRATGYNEQFF.

The chain joins TRBV27 to TRBJ2-3; D gene unclear. Germline values: CDR1 MNHEY, CDR2 SMNVEV (reference sequence). V lost 6 bases, J lost 0 bases, and 7 bases lay in between. This CDR3 contains 13 residues. As DNA, the CDR3 is TGTGCCAGCAGAACTTCCAGCACAGATACGCAGTATTTT. This codes for CASRTSSTDTQYF.

The V gene is TRBV9, the J gene TRBJ2-1; 7 nucleotides agree with TRBD2. This CDR3 comprises 15 residues. With V trimmed by 1 base and J by 1 base, 2 bases remained unmatched. CDR1 and CDR2 from the germline V gene are SGDLS and YYNGEE. The CDR3 sequence is CASSVWEGSYNEQFF. The CDR3 nucleotides are TGTGCCAGCAGCGTATGGGAGGGGTCCTACAATGAGCAGTTCTTC.

In this sample, this clone turned up once. DNA of the CDR3: TGTGCCAGCAGCGTAACCCAAGACCTAGATACGCAGTATTTT. Amino acid sequence: CASSVTQDLDTQYF. The chain links TRBV9 to TRBJ2-3; D remains unclear. This CDR3 has 14 residues. With 1 base removed from V and 5 bases from J, the gap between germline ends came to 11 bases. Germline CDR1 and CDR2: SGDLS and YYNGEE.

This clone has only a few counts. The genes are TRBV25-1 and TRBJ2-1, with TRBD2 matching over 11 bases. The J segment lost 6 bases and the V segment lost 1 base, leaving 5 bases of the junction unmatched. Looked up from germline, CDR1 is MGHDK and CDR2 is SYGVNS. This CDR3 has 16 amino acids. CDR3 in DNA: TGTGCCAGCAGTGAATCGGGACTAGCGGCACTCAATGAGCAGTTCTTC. Translation: CASSESGLAALNEQFF.

The CDR3 loop reads CASSTGQSGANVLTF. Here the CDR3 DNA reads TGCGCCAGCAGCACCGGACAATCTGGGGCCAACGTCCTGACTTTC. This sequence joins TRBV5-1 and TRBJ2-6; perhaps TRBD1 as D (5 bases). CDR1 is SGHRS and CDR2 is YFSETQ in the germline V gene. The CDR3 runs to 15 residues. Trimming took 4 bases from V and 1 from J, leaving 9 bases between them.

This clone occurred once. V and J are TRBV19 and TRBJ1-3; no definite D call. The CDR3 covers 14 residues. V dropped 9 bases and J dropped 0 bases, with 12 bases sitting between them. Per the germline V gene, CDR1 is LNHDA and CDR2 is SQIVND (reference sequence). The CDR3 protein is CASRAGSSGNTIYF. The CDR3 nucleotides are TGTGCCAGCCGTGCGGGGTCCTCTGGAAACACCATATATTTT.

This chain connects TRBV19 to TRBJ1-5; D not resolved. This CDR3 region has 15 residues. With 7 bases removed from V and 1 base from J, the gap between germline ends came to 14 bases. Germline V gene lookup returns CDR1 LNHDA and CDR2 SQIVND (reference sequence). In DNA, the CDR3 is TGTGCCAGTAACATGGACCCGGGAAGCAATCAGCCCCAGCATTTT. Translation: CASNMDPGSNQPQHF.

This chain links TRBV10-2 with TRBJ2-3; no firm D call. Germline values: CDR1 WSHSY, CDR2 SAAADI. V shed 4 bases and J shed 6 bases, with 11 bases lying between them. The CDR3 is 13 amino acids. The CDR3 sequence is CASSVFGADTQYF. In nucleotides, the CDR3 is TGCGCCAGCAGTGTATTCGGAGCCGATACGCAGTATTTT.

J is TRBJ1-4 and V is TRBV28, with a tentative D call TRBD1 (5 bases). V lost 5 bases, J lost 7 bases, and 23 bases lay in between. The CDR3 has 17 residues. Germline values: CDR1 MDHEN, CDR2 SYDVKM. The DNA of the CDR3 is TGTGCCAGCAGTCCCCCGATAATCGCAGGGACGGGTGAAAAACTGTTTTTT. Residues: CASSPPIIAGTGEKLFF.

This clone showed up just a few times. CDR3 residues: CASRPAGTGELFF. In DNA form, the CDR3 reads TGCGCCAGCAGGCCCGCAGGGACCGGGGAGCTGTTTTTT. The chain employs TRBV10-1 and TRBJ2-2; TRBD1 is a possible D gene (5 bases). Looked up from germline, CDR1 is WNHNN and CDR2 is SYGVQD (reference sequence). The V end lost 6 bases, the J end lost 5 bases, and 10 bases lay between the germline ends. The CDR3 extends over 13 amino acids.

In this sample, this clone turned up once. The V call is TRBV5-1, the J call TRBJ2-2; 9 nucleotides match TRBD1. This CDR3 is built from 15 residues. The germline V gene encodes CDR1 SGHRS and CDR2 YFSETQ. With 3 bases clipped from V and 4 bases from J, the junction kept 4 bases outside the gene matches. This CDR3 reads CASSWGQGSTGELFF. In DNA form, the CDR3 reads TGCGCCAGCAGCTGGGGACAGGGTAGCACCGGGGAGCTGTTTTTT.